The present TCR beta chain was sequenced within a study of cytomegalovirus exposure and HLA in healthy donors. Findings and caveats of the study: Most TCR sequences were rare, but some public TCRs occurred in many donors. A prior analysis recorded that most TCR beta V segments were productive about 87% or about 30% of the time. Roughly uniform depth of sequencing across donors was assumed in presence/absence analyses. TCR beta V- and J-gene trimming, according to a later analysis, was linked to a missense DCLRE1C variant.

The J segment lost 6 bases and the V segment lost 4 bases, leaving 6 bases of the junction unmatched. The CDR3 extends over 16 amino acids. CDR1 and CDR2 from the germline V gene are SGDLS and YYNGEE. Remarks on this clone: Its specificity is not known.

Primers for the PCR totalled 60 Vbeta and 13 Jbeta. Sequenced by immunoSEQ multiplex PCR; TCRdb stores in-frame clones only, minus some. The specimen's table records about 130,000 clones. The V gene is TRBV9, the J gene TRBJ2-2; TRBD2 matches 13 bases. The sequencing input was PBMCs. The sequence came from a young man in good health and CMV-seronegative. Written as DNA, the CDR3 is TGTGCCAGCAGCCCCCCGGGACTAGCGGGACCCGGGGAGCTGTTTTTT. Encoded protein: CASSPPGLAGPGELFF. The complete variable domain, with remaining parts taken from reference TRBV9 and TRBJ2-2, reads DSGVTQTPKHLITATGQRVTLRCSPRSGDLSVYWYQQSLDQGLQFLIQYYNGEERAKGNILERFSAQQFPDLHSELNLSSLELGDSALYFCASSPPGLAGPGELFFGEGSRLTVL.